This passage covers 4 T cell receptor beta chains from one sample sequenced in a study of T cell responses to AZD1222 COVID-19 vaccine. Assay used: immunoSEQ multiplex PCR; TCRdb lists only in-frame clones, some missing. The repertoire has 150,000 or so clones, almost 95% of them found once; the top ten carry roughly 3.6%. Sequenced material: peripheral blood, taken 28 days after the second AZD1222 dose. These receptors were obtained from an adult who received the AZD1222 COVID-19 vaccine.

The chain joins TRBV15 to TRBJ1-2; D is uncertain. Trimming stripped 0 bases from V and 5 bases from J, with 13 bases between. Germline CDR1 is LNHNV and CDR2 is YYDKDF (reference sequence). The CDR3 has 15 amino acids. The CDR3 region is CATSRDPSGSYGYTF. Written as DNA, the CDR3 is TGTGCCACCAGCAGAGATCCCTCGGGCTCTTATGGCTACACCTTC.

V and J are TRBV27 and TRBJ1-5, with D perhaps TRBD1 (5 bases). The CDR3 totals 17 residues. CDR1 and CDR2 (germline): MNHEY, SMNVEV (reference sequence). The V and J ends lost 1 base and 1 base respectively, with 14 bases between them. The CDR3, as DNA: TGTGCCAGCAGTTTATATCCCCCACGGGGGAGCAATCAGCCCCAGCATTTT. It translates to CASSLYPPRGSNQPQHF.

The chain carries TRBV7-9 and TRBJ1-1, with unresolved D. V lost 5 bases and J 1 base, leaving 8 bases between the germline ends. Germline V lookup: CDR1 SEHNR, CDR2 FQNEAQ (reference sequence). The CDR3 is 13 amino acids. The CDR3 loop reads CASSPPSNTEAFF. The CDR3 DNA follows: TGTGCCAGCAGCCCCCCCTCGAACACTGAAGCTTTCTTT.

The chain uses TRBV27 and TRBJ1-6; weak D call: TRBD1 (5 bases). This CDR3 spans 14 amino acids. Germline V gene data show CDR1 as MNHEY and CDR2 as SMNVEV (reference sequence). V was trimmed by 6 bases and J by 6 bases, leaving 12 bases between them. Here the CDR3 reads CASSPDNRNSPLHF. As DNA, the CDR3 is TGTGCCAGCAGCCCGGACAACCGTAATTCACCCCTCCACTTT.